This TCR beta chain was observed in a study of blood T cell repertoires in COVID-19. Study in general: Nucleic acid was either cDNA or gDNA, and it came from T cells, B-cell-depleted T cells, or PBMCs.

As handled by the study authors: Reference gene primer amplification gave estimated nucleated cell counts. Some clones are missing from TCRdb's copy, which holds only in-frame ones; the method was immunoSEQ multiplex PCR. V, J and clone size are those of that table, while D and trimming were read from the DNA. Among 110,000 or so clones listed, approximately 82% were seen once. V shed 6 bases, J shed 8 bases, and the junction held 12 bases outside the gene matches. CDR1 and CDR2 (germline): LNHDA, SQIVND (reference sequence). The CDR3 is 14 amino acids. The chain has TRBV19 and TRBJ2-7; 8 bases are shared with TRBD1. The TCR originated in an older woman with acute or convalescent COVID-19. The sequencing sample was made of peripheral blood. CDR3 DNA: TGTGCCAGTAGCCCAGGGACAGGCGGCTTGAAGCAGTACTTC. Its protein product is CASSPGTGGLKQYF.